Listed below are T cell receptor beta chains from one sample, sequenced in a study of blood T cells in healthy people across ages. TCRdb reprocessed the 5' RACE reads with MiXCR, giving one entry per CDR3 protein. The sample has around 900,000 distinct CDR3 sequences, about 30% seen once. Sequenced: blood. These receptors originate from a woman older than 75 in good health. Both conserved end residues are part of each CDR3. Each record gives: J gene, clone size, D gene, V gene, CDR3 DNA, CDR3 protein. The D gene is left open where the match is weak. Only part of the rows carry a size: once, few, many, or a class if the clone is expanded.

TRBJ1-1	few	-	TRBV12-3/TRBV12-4	TGTGCCAGCAGTTTAGAGGTCATGGGCACTGAAGCTTTCTTT	CASSLEVMGTEAFF
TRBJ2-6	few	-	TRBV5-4	TGTGCCAGCAGCTTGGGCGTCCCGGACTCCGGGGCCAACGTCCTGACTTTC	CASSLGVPDSGANVLTF
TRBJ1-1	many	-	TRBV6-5	TGTGCCAGCAAACCACCCCGAGGCGCAGACACTGAAGCTTTCTTT	CASKPPRGADTEAFF
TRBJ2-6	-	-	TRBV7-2	TGTGCCAGCAGCTTAGTAATCTCTGGGGCCAACGTCCTGACTTTC	CASSLVISGANVLTF
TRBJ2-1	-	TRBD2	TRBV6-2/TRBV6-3	TGTGCCAGCAGACCCACTAGCGGGGGCCTCTACAATGAGCAGTTCTTC	CASRPTSGGLYNEQFF
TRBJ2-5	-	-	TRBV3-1	TGTGCCAGCAGCCAAGTTACTAGCAGGGTTCGAAGGGAGACCCAGTACTTC	CASSQVTSRVRRETQYF
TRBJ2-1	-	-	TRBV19	TGTGCCAGTAGTGGGGCAAATTACAATGAGCGGTTCTTC	CASSGANYNERFF
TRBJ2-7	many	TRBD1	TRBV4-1	TGCGCCAGCAGCCAAGATCCGTCCGGGACAGGGCTAACCTACGAGCAGTACTTC	CASSQDPSGTGLTYEQYF
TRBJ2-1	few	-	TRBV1	TGCACCAGCAGCCAAGCGGTCCCCCCAGGAAGCTCCTACAATGAGCAGTTCTTC	CTSSQAVPPGSSYNEQFF
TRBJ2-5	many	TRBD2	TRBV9	TGTGCCAGCAGCAAACAAACGGGGGGGCGTAGAGAGACCCAGTACTTC	CASSKQTGGRRETQYF
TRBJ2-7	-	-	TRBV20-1	TGCAATGCTAGTACGAATTTCTACGAGCAGTACTTC	CNASTNFYEQYF
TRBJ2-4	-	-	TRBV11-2	TGTGCCAACAGCTTAGAACAGCTAGCCAAAAACATTCAGTACTTC	CANSLEQLAKNIQYF
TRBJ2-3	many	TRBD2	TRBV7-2	TGTGCCAGCAGCTCATTAGCGGGGATTCCAGATACGCAGTATTTT	CASSSLAGIPDTQYF
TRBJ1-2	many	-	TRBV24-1	TGTGCCACCAGTGATAAGGGACACCACTATGGCTACACCTTC	CATSDKGHHYGYTF
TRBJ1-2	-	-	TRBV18	TGTGCCAGCTCACCAGGGGCCCAAGGCTATGGCTACACCTTC	CASSPGAQGYGYTF
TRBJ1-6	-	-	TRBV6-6	TGTGCCAGCAGCCCAGGGAAGGCTTCCTATAATTCACCCCTCCACTTT	CASSPGKASYNSPLHF
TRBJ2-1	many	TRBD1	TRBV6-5	TGTGCCAGCAGGCCGCTCGGGACAGGCTCCTACAATGAGCAGTTCTTC	CASRPLGTGSYNEQFF
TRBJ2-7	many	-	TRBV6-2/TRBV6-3	TGTGCCAGCAGTTTTAGTGGGCCCATCGAGCAGTACTTC	CASSFSGPIEQYF
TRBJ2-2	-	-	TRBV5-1	TGCGCCAGCGCGGGTACGAACACCGGGGAGCTGTTTTTT	CASAGTNTGELFF
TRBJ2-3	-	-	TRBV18	TGTGCCAGCTCGCCACCGATTTCCGGACAGCACACAGATACGCAGTATTTT	CASSPPISGQHTDTQYF
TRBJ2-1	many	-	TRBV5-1	TGCGCCAGCAGCTTGGACCTCTCGACGGGCTACAATGAGCAGTTCTTC	CASSLDLSTGYNEQFF
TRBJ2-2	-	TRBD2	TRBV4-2	TGTGCCAGCAGCCAAGATCTAGGACTAGCGGGTTCCGGGGAGCTGTTTTTT	CASSQDLGLAGSGELFF
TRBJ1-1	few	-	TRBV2	TGTGCCAGCAGTCAAGAGGGGGTAGCGGGTGAAGCTTTCTTT	CASSQEGVAGEAFF
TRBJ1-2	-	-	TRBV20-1	TGCAGTGCTAGGCCCACAGGGAGCTATGGCTACACCTTC	CSARPTGSYGYTF
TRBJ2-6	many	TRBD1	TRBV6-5	TGTGCCAGCAGCTCAGGGGGAGCTGGGGCCAACGTCCTGACTTTC	CASSSGGAGANVLTF
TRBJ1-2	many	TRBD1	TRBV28	TGTGCCAGCAGGGACGGACAGGGGTTGGGCTACACCTTC	CASRDGQGLGYTF
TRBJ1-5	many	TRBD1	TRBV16	TGTGCCAGCAGCCAGACAGGGGTCGGTCAGCCCCAGCATTTT	CASSQTGVGQPQHF
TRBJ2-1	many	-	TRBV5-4	TGTGCCAGCAGCTTAGGCGACAGGTACAATGAGCAGTTCTTC	CASSLGDRYNEQFF
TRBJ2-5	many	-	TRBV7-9	TGTGCCAGCAGCTTAGCGGGTACGGTTGGGAAAGAGACCCAGTACTTC	CASSLAGTVGKETQYF
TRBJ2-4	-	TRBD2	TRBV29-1	TGCAGCGCTGTAGGGGACTACAATGAGCAGTACTTC	CSAVGDYNEQYF
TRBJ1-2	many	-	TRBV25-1	TGTGCCAGCAGTAAAATAGCCCCGGGGGTCCCGGAAAGTGGCTACACCTTC	CASSKIAPGVPESGYTF
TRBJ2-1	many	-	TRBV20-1	TGCAGTGCTAGTGCTTCCAATGAGCAGTTCTTC	CSASASNEQFF
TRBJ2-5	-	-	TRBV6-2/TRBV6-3	TGTGCCAGCAGTTACTCCATAACTTTGCGTGGAGAGACCCAGTACTTC	CASSYSITLRGETQYF
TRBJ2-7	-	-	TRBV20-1	TGCAGTGCTAGAGGTGACACTGCAACCCAGTACTTC	CSARGDTATQYF
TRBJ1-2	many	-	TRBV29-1	TGCAGCGTTGAAGATGGCCCAGGGTACGGCTACACCTTC	CSVEDGPGYGYTF
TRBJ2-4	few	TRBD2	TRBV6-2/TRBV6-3	TGTGCCAGCAGTTACCCCCTAGCGGGGTACTTAGCCAAAAACATTCAGTACTTC	CASSYPLAGYLAKNIQYF
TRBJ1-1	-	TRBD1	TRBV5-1	TGCGCCAGCAGCTCTTCGGACAGGGTGCGCACTGAAGCTTTCTTT	CASSSSDRVRTEAFF
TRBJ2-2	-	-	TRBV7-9	TGTGCCAGCAGCTTAGTAAAGACCTCCCCCGGGGAGCTGTTTTTT	CASSLVKTSPGELFF
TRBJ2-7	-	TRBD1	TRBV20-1	TGCAGTGCTTACAGGGGGGCCTGCGAGCAGTACTTC	CSAYRGACEQYF
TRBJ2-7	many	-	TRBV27	TGTGCCAGCAGTTTATCCCCACCCCCTTACGAGCAGTACTTC	CASSLSPPPYEQYF
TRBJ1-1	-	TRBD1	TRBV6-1	TGTGCCAGCAGAGAGACTTTGACAGGGTGGTTGGACACTGAAGCTTTCTTT	CASRETLTGWLDTEAFF
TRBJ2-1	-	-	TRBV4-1	TGCGCCAGCAGGGGGACGGGATTCTACAATGAGCAGTTCTTC	CASRGTGFYNEQFF
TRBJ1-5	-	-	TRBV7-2	TGTGCCAGCAGCTTAGCGGGACCGGGCAATCAGCCCCAGCATTTT	CASSLAGPGNQPQHF
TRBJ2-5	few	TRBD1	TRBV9	TGTGCCAGCAGCGTCACCGGGACAGGGTCCGAGACCCAGTACTTC	CASSVTGTGSETQYF
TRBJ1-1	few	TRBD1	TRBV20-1	TGCAGTACCAAGCCCTCCGGGACAGGGTCTGAAGCTTTCTTT	CSTKPSGTGSEAFF
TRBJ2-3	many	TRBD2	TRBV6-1	TGTGCGGCGGGAGGGAGCACAGATACGCAGTATTTT	CAAGGSTDTQYF
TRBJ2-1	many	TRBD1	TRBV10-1	TGCGCCAGCAGACCGGGACAGGGGTCGAATGAGCAGTTCTTC	CASRPGQGSNEQFF
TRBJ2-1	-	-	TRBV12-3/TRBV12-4	TGTGCCAGCAGTTATTCCCACAATGAGCAGTTCTTC	CASSYSHNEQFF
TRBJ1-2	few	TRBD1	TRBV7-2	TGTGCCAGCAGCCCGGGAGACAGGGACTATGGCTACACCTTC	CASSPGDRDYGYTF
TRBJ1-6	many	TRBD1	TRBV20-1	TGCAGTGCTAGAAAGGACAGGGCCAGCTCCTATAATTCACCCCTCCACTTT	CSARKDRASSYNSPLHF